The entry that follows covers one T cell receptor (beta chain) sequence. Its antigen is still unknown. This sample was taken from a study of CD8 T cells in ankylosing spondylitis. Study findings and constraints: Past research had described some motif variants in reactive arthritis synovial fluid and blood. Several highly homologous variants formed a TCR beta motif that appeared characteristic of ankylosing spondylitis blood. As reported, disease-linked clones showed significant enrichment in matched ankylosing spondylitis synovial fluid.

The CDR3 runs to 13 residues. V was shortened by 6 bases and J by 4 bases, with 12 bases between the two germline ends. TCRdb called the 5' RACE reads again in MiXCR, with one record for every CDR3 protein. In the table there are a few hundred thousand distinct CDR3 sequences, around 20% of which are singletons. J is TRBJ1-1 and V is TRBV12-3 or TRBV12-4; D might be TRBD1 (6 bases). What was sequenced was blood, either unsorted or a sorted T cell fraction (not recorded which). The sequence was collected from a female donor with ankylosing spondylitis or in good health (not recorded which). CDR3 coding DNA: TGTGCCAGCAGCCCCGGACAGCCCACTGAAGCTTTCTTT. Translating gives CASSPGQPTEAFF.